This T cell receptor (beta chain) was obtained from a study of cytomegalovirus exposure and HLA in healthy donors (dated by TCRdb to the late 2010s). About the study as a whole: According to an earlier analysis of several hundred of the donors, about 179 million T cells yielded 90 million to 140 million unique TCR beta sequences and approximately 300 Gb of sequence data. Roughly 290 gigabases of sequencing data and approximately 92 million unique TCR sequences made up an early release that covered approximately 650 HLA-typed donors. The genetic ancestry cluster associated with self-reported Caucasian donors included over 80% of the approximately 400 genotyped donors. The study aimed to test whether signatures of past pathogen exposure could be identified by cataloging public T cell receptors. The study used immunosequencing to profile the T cell repertoires of 600 to 850 subjects and linked those repertoires to cytomegalovirus serostatus. A separate validation cohort of roughly 130 different subjects was used in addition to the approximately 640-subject first cohort. High-throughput TCR immunosequencing, statistical association of individual TCRs with disease status, and machine learning were combined to predict cytomegalovirus infection status. A later analysis re-analyzed previously published TCR beta repertoires from 600 to 850 donors and added high-resolution HLA genotyping to study TCR occurrence patterns. The later analysis used no new phenotypic data to find candidate immune exposures, relying instead on TCR beta sequences and their occurrence across donors. In an earlier analysis of roughly 600 of the donors, high-throughput TCR beta sequencing was used to judge whether each TCR beta V gene segment behaved as functional or pseudogenic. Donor age, sex, ethnicity and CMV serostatus were collected together with the repertoire data. Genome-wide SNP genotypes for about 60% of the roughly 670 donors were used in a later genetic analysis, which treated that subset as a discovery cohort. All discovery cohort repertoires had been generated on a single sequencing platform. Class I and class II HLA loci were covered by the typing at four-digit resolution. The number of typed donors differed by locus: roughly 629-640 for A, B, C, DRB1 and DQB1; approximately 520 for DQA1; roughly 600 for DPA1; and around 490 for DPB1. Four to six DR-DQ haplotypes were handled as single units for association and clustering because linkage in the cohort was strong. Across roughly 420 genotyped donors of the cohort, an average of about 200,000 unique TCR beta nucleotide sequences per donor were sequenced, and roughly 20% of those sequences were non-productive.

From a lookup of the germline V gene, CDR1 and CDR2 are SGDLS and YYNGEE. Deletion took 0 bases off V and 7 bases off J, with a span of 14 bases between the germline ends. The CDR3 holds 15 amino acids from the cysteine to the phenylalanine. Only CDR3 DNA is held: 45 bases, read in frame from base 1. On the study overall, not on this receptor specifically: A cluster of highly shared sequence variants was judged likely to represent a technical artifact of the sequencing pipeline. A further reported finding was that TCR beta sequences accurately predicted the HLA-A and HLA-B alleles for most subjects in the first cohort. HLA typing was unavailable for some donors at each locus, so association tests used only the typed subset. V-gene and J-gene trimming of TCR beta chains was associated with a missense DCLRE1C variant in a later genetic analysis, and the association was replicated in an independent cohort. Presence/absence analyses assumed roughly uniform sequencing depth across donors, an assumption that may not hold. This cohort had only TCR beta chains sequenced, and the lack of alpha or paired-chain data limited which features could be detected. According to a later analysis, most CMV-associated TCR beta chains appeared to be HLA-restricted, and the HLA associations seemed to be driven largely by CMV exposure. Across donors, most TCR sequences were observed very rarely, whereas some public TCRs were present in many individuals. In vitro tests confirmed that three of the cytomegalovirus-associated TCR beta chains recognize cytomegalovirus antigens. An earlier analysis of approximately 600 of the donors showed that most TCR beta V segments appeared in productive rearrangements either about 87% or about 30% of the time, which broadly matched IMGT annotations. Over 15 rarely observed V segments, including chromosome 9 orphons, were excluded from the earlier analysis of almost 600 of the donors because counts were too low. Some IMGT-functional V segments, including TRBV6-2 and TRBV6-3, could not be told apart with the 87-base-pair reads, so those segments were excluded. A later analysis associated 16,951 TCR beta sequences with specific HLA alleles at a false discovery rate of 0.05. The study listed 164 TCR beta chains as associated with cytomegalovirus. Several of the top co-occurrence clusters appeared to be linked to parvovirus B19, influenza, CMV and Epstein-Barr virus, according to a later analysis. According to the authors, the approach could potentially be generalized to other disease states and immunological phenotypes. Compared with equally common non-associated chains, HLA-associated TCR beta chains in a later analysis were more clonally expanded and had lower generation probabilities. According to a later genetic analysis, donors in an Asian-associated ancestry cluster had fewer N-insertions in productive TCRs than the approximately 710-donor mean. A later analysis found that TCR association rates varied across HLA loci, with DRB1 alleles showing the most associated TCRs and HLA-C alleles the fewest. The classifier was reported to diagnose cytomegalovirus status with high specificity and sensitivity in both the original and validation cohorts. For the cohort, immune exposure information was limited to CMV serostatus. Linkage disequilibrium might explain the correlated functional status among segregating V segments, but an unknown experimental factor could not be excluded. Assigning TCR associations to individual alleles was difficult when HLA alleles, especially DR and DQ, strongly co-occurred.

The cohort comprised more than 550 healthy bone marrow donors. At the time of sampling, all cohort members were nominally healthy, though unrecorded immune exposures were likely present. The donor was CMV seronegative and belonged to the group of several hundred seronegative cohort members. A peripheral blood sample was provided by each donor, and peripheral blood mononuclear cells were used for TCR beta sequencing. Genomic DNA was extracted from the blood cell samples with the Qiagen DNeasy Blood Extraction Kit. The method was the immunoSEQ multiplex PCR assay. For the multiplex PCR, a mixture combining 60 forward primers for TCR Vbeta segments and 13 reverse primers for TCR Jbeta segments was used. Amplification of the CDR3 region of rearranged TCR beta genes was performed with a multiplex PCR assay on genomic DNA. The Illumina HiSeq System was used to sequence the amplified TCR beta libraries as 87-base-pair reads. The paper's processing steps were these. A later analysis counted 75 million to 100 million unique TCR beta chains across the 650 to 700 repertoires, and roughly 10 million of these chains were shared by at least two donors. A nearest-neighbor algorithm error-corrected the raw reads and collapsed the reads into unique sequences, merging closely related sequences to remove PCR and sequencing errors. To assign V, D and J gene segments, CDR3 sequences were aligned to IMGT reference sequences. For a sequence to be retained, a match of at least six nucleotides to both a V gene segment and a J gene segment was required. Rearrangements were classified as productive when the CDR3 lacked stop codons and remained in frame with V and J, and all other rearrangements were classified as non-productive. Following IMGT convention, CDR3 was defined as the stretch from the second conserved V-encoded cysteine to the conserved J-encoded phenylalanine. The earlier analysis of approximately 590 of the donors excluded any sequence lacking an unambiguous match to a single V gene segment. In an earlier analysis of 450 to 750 of the donors, a V segment was called functional when productive rearrangements were above 56.7%, and segregating when the standard deviation between donors exceeded 5%. A statistical classification framework was developed to diagnose cytomegalovirus status using the catalog of TCR beta chain sequences. In a later analysis, V and J genes were assigned by comparing TCR nucleotide sequences against IMGT/GENE-DB human TR gene sequences. A later analysis assigned CDR3 sequences and most-parsimonious VDJ recombination scenarios with the TCRdist pipeline. In a later analysis, each TCR beta chain was defined by its CDR3 amino acid sequence together with its V-gene family, and reads lacking a unique V-gene family were excluded. As a way to deal with suspected cross-contamination and a sequencing artifact, a later analysis dropped more than 500 nucleotide sequences that were highly shared and had low generation probability. In a later analysis, a clonal expansion index for each public chain was calculated from normalized within-repertoire ranks of inferred template counts. In a later analysis, generation probabilities were computed using a VDJ recombination model fitted to out-of-frame rearrangements, and the results were checked against IGoR. A later analysis scored TCR-TCR, TCR-HLA and TCR-CMV co-occurrence with hypergeometric tests, applying a repertoire-size bias correction to TCR pairs. To estimate false discovery rates, a later analysis permuted the HLA or CMV assignments 20 times. A later analysis grouped co-occurring TCRs with DBSCAN, adding TCRdist sequence similarity when clustering within HLA-allele-positive subsets. Repertoires with fewer than 30,000 or more than 120,000 public chains, plus five repertoires with anomalous nucleotide sharing, were excluded from co-occurrence clustering. This immuneACCESS table, as held by TCRdb, lists in-frame sequences with V and J called but not all clones. Of the missing ones, under half trace to an unresolved V gene in checked studies; the others have no known cause. The V and J calls and clone size were taken over from that table, and D and trimming were inferred from the DNA. Across this sample there are some 98,000 clones, with roughly 79% seen only once. The top ten constitute roughly 2% of the sample.

A note on this clone: Its binding antigen is unknown. Base-call qualities are not available, and no considerably larger clone is one nucleotide away.

The rearranged segments are TRBV9 and TRBJ2-1, and the D gene may be TRBD1, 5 bases matching. The TCR was taken from a man in his forties or fifties in good health and CMV-seronegative. The sample consisted of PBMCs. The CDR3 region reads CASSVEGVVGNEQFF. Here is the DNA: TGTGCCAGCAGCGTAGAAGGGGTTGTTGGGAATGAGCAGTTCTTC.